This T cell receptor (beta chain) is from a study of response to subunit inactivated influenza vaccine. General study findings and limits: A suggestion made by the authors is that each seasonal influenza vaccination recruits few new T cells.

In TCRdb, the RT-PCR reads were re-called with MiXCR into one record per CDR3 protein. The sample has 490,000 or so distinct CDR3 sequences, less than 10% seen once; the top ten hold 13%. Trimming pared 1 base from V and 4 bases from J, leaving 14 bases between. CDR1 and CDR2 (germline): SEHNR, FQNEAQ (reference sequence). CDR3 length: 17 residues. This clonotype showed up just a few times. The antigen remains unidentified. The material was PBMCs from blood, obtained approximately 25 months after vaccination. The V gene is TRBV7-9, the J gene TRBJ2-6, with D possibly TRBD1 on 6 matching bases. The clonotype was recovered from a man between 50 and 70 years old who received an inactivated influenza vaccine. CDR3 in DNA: TGTGCCAGCAGCTTAGGTTTAGCAGGGGCCGGGGCCAACGTCCTGACTTTC. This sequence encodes CASSLGLAGAGANVLTF.